This T cell receptor (beta chain) was recovered during a study of shared clonotypes between healthy human individuals. General observations from the study: Among donors, the sharing of clonotypes was expected to be influenced by sequencing depth.

Sequencing used immunoSEQ multiplex PCR; TCRdb keeps in-frame clones, though not all of them. The data show roughly 890,000 clones, more than 85% seen once. J gave up 3 bases and V 7 bases, and 9 bases lay outside the gene matches. Germline V lookup: CDR1 SGDLS, CDR2 YYNGEE. The CDR3 is made up of 14 amino acids. Regarding this clone: Its antigen is unidentified.

CD45RO negativity and positive selection for CCR7 defined naive CD8 cells, a population that excluded terminally differentiated effector memory CD45RA+ cells. The sequence was obtained from a man aged 30 to 45 in good health. Input material: naive CD8+ T cells sorted from blood. This chain links TRBV9 with TRBJ2-7, with TRBD2 matching 8 bases. This chain's CDR3 is CASARDGRGYEQYF. The CDR3 DNA reads TGTGCCAGCGCGAGGGACGGGAGGGGCTACGAGCAGTACTTC.